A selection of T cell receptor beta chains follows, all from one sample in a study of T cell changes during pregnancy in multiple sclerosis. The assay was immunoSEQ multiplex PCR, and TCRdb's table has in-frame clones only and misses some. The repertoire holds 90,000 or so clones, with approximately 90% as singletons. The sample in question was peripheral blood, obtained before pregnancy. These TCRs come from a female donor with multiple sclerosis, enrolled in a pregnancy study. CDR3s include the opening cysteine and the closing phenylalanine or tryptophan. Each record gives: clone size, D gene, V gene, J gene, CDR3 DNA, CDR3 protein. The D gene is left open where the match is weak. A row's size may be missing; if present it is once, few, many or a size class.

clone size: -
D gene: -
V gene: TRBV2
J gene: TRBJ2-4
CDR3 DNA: TGTGCCAGCAGGGCCCACCCTAGAGTAGACATTCAGTACTTC
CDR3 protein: CASRAHPRVDIQYF

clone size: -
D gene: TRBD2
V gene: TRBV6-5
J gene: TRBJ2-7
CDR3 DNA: TGTGCCACCCTCGCGGGGGGGGGCTCCTACGAGCAGTACTTC
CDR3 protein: CATLAGGGSYEQYF

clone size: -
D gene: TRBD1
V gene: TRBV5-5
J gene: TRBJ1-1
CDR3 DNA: TGTGCCAGCAGCTCCCGACAGGGTGGGGGGTCCACTGAAGCTTTCTTT
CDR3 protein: CASSSRQGGGSTEAFF

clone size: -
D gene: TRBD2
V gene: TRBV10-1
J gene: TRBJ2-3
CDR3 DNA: TGCGCCAGCAGTGGGCCGGGACTAGCGGGGACAGATACGCAGTATTTT
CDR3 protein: CASSGPGLAGTDTQYF

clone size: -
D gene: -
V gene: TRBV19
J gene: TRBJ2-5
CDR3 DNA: TGTGCCAGTAGTAGGGACAACCAAGAGACCCAGTACTTC
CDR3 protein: CASSRDNQETQYF

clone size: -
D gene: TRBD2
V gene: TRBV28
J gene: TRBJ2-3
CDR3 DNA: TGTGCCAGCAGCGGGACTAGCGGGGTCACAGATACGCAGTATTTT
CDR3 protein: CASSGTSGVTDTQYF

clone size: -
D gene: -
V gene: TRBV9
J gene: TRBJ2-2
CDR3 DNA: TGTGCCAGCAGCTCCGGGAACACCGGGGAGCTGTTTTTT
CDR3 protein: CASSSGNTGELFF

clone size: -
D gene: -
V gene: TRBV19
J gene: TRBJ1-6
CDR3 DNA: TGTGCCAGTATACAGGGTTATAATTCACCCCTCCACTTT
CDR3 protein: CASIQGYNSPLHF

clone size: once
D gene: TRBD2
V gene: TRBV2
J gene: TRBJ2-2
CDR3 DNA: TGTGCCAGCAGCGTACCGGGGGGATCGAACACCGGGGAGCTGTTTTTT
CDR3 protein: CASSVPGGSNTGELFF

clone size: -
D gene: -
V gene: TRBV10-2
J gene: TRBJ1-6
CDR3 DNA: TGCGCCAGCGGACAGTCCGGGGGGAATTCACCCCTCCACTTT
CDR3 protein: CASGQSGGNSPLHF

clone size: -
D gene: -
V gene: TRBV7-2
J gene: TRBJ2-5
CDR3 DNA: TGTGCCAGCAGCCTTAATCGCCCTAAAGAGACCCAGTACTTC
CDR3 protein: CASSLNRPKETQYF

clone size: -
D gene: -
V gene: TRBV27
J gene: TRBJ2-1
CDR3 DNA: TGTGCCAGCAGTCCACGGGGAGCGGTCCCGACCGAGCAGTTCTTC
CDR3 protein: CASSPRGAVPTEQFF

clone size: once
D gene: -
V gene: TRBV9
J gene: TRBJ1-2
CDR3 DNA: TGTGCCAGCAGCGCCGGGGTTCATGGCTACACCTTC
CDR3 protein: CASSAGVHGYTF

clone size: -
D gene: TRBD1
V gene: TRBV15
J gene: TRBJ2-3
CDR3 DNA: TGTGCCACCAGCAGAAATCGACAGGGTGGGGGAGATACGCAGTATTTT
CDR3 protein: CATSRNRQGGGDTQYF

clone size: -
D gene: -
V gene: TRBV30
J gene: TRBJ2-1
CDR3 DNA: TGTGCCTGGAGGGGTGGAGCGTGGGGGGGGCCAAATGAGCAGTTCTTC
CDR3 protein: CAWRGGAWGGPNEQFF

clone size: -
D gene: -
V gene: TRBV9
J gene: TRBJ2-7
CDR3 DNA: TGTGCCAGCAGCGTAGAAGACGGAGATTCCTACGAGCAGTACTTC
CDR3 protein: CASSVEDGDSYEQYF

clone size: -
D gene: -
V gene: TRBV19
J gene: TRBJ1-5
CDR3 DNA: TGTGCCAGTAGTATAAGTACCGGGACACTTCATCAGCCCCAGCATTTT
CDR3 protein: CASSISTGTLHQPQHF

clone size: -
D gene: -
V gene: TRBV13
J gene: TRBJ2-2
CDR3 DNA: TGTGCCAGCAGCCAGAGTGGGAGGATCGCCGGGGAGCTGTTTTTT
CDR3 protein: CASSQSGRIAGELFF

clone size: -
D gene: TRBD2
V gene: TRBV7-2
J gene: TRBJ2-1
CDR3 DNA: TGTGCCAGCAGCCGAGATAGCGGGGGGGCCGGGGGGGACAATGAGCAGTTCTTC
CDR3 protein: CASSRDSGGAGGDNEQFF

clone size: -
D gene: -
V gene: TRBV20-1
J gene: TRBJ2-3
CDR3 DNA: TGCAGTGCTACGGGGACAGATACGCAGTATTTT
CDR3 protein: CSATGTDTQYF

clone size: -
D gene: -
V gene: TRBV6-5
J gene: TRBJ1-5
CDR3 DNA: TGTGCCAGCAGTTACTCCCCAACGGGGAATCAGCCCCAGCATTTT
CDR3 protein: CASSYSPTGNQPQHF

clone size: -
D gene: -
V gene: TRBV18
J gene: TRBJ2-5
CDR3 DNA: TGTGCCAGCTCACCACTTGCGAACCAAGAGACCCAGTACTTC
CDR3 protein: CASSPLANQETQYF

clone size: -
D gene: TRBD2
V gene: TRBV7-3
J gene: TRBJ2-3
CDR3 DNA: TGTGCCAGCAGCCCGGGGGGGGGCACAGATACGCAGTATTTT
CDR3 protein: CASSPGGGTDTQYF